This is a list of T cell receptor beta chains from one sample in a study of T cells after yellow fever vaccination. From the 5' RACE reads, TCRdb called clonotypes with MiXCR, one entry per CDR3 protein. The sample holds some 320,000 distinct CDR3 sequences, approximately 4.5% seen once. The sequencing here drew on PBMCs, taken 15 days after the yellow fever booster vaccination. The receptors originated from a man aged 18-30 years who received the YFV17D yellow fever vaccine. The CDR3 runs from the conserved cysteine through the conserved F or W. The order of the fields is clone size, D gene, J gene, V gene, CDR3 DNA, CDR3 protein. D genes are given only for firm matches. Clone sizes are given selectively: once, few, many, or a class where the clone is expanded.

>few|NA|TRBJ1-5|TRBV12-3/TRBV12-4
TGTGCCAGCAGTTTAGGGAGTTCTAGCAATCAGCCCCAGCATTTT
CASSLGSSSNQPQHF
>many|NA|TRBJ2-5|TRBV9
TGTGCCAGCAGCGTAGGAGTTCTGGAGACCCAGTACTTC
CASSVGVLETQYF
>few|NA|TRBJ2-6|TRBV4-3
TGCGCCAGCAGCCAAGGGGGCCGGGGTTTATTTTTCTCTGGGGCCAACGTCCTGACTTTC
CASSQGGRGLFFSGANVLTF
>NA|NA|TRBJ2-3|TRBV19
TGTGCCAGTACCACAGGGAGGCAGGGAAGGGGGCGTACAGATACGCAGTATTTT
CASTTGRQGRGRTDTQYF
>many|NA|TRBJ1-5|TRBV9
TGTGCCAGCAGCGTAGAAGGGGTCAATCAGCCCCAGCATTTT
CASSVEGVNQPQHF
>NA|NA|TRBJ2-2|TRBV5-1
TGCGCCAGCAGCTTGGTGTCCGGACTCATGAACACCGGGGAGCTGTTTTTT
CASSLVSGLMNTGELFF
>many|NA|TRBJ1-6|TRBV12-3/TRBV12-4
TGTGCCAGCAGTGGAACAGGTTATAATTCACCCCTCCACTTT
CASSGTGYNSPLHF
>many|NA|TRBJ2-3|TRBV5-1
TGCGCCAGCAGTAACGGCACAGATACGCAGTATTTT
CASSNGTDTQYF
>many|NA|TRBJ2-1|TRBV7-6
TGTGCCAGCAGCTTAAATCTAGCCTCGAATGAGCAGTTCTTC
CASSLNLASNEQFF
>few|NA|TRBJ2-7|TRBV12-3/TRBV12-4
TGTGCCAGCAGTTTAGGGACAGAAGGGTACTTC
CASSLGTEGYF
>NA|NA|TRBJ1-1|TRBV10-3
TGTGCCATCAGTGCCCCAATGGAGGGATACACTGAAGCTTTCTTT
CAISAPMEGYTEAFF
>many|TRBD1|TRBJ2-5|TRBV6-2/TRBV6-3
TGTGCCAGCAGTTACCAGGACAGGGGGTCGACCTACTTC
CASSYQDRGSTYF
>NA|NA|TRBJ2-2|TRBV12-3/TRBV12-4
TGTGCCAGCAGCCGTGGGTCAGGGTTCGCGAACACCGGGGAGCTGTTTTTT
CASSRGSGFANTGELFF
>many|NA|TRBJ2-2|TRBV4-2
TGTGCCAGCTCCCGGGGGGCGGTCACCGGGGAGCTGTTTTTT
CASSRGAVTGELFF
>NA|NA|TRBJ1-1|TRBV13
TGTGCCAGCAGCGGTCCCGGGCCCCTAAACACTGAAGCTTTCTTT
CASSGPGPLNTEAFF
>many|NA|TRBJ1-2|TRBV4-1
TGCGCCAGCCGGGAACCCAGGGAAGCTAACTATGGCTACACCTTC
CASREPREANYGYTF
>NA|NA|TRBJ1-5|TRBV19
TGTGCCAGTAGTGCTGCCTCCTTCGGGAGCAATCAGCCCCAGCATTTT
CASSAASFGSNQPQHF
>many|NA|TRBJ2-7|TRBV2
TGTGCCAGCAGTCTTTCAGGGCCGTGGTACGAGCAGTACTTC
CASSLSGPWYEQYF
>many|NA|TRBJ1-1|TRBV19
TGTGCCAGTAGTATTGGGGCAGACACTGAAGCTTTCTTT
CASSIGADTEAFF
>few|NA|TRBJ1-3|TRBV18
TGTGCCAGCTCACCCGGTTGGGCTGGAAACACCATATATTTT
CASSPGWAGNTIYF
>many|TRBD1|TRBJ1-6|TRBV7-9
TGTGCCAGCAGCTTGGATCAAGGGACAGGGAGATCACCCCTCCACTTT
CASSLDQGTGRSPLHF
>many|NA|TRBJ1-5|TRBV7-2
TGTGCCAGCAGCTTATTGGGGGGCGCCAATCAGCCCCAGCATTTT
CASSLLGGANQPQHF
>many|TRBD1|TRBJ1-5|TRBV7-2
TGTGCCAGCAGCATCAGGGGGGATCAGCCCCAGCATTTT
CASSIRGDQPQHF
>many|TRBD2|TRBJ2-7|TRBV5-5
TGTGCCAGCAGCTTGGCGGGAGGGTGGGACTACGAGCAGTACTTC
CASSLAGGWDYEQYF
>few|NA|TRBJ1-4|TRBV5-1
TGCGCCAGCAGCTTAGTACCAACTAATGAAAAACTGTTTTTT
CASSLVPTNEKLFF
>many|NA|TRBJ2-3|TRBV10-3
TGTGCCATCAGTGGAGGGGTTGGAGATACGCAGTATTTT
CAISGGVGDTQYF